This TCR beta chain was found in a study of blood T cell repertoires in COVID-19. Study-wide background: Donors in the United States, Italy and Spain gave samples during acute or convalescent COVID-19. The cDNA or gDNA used as material had been derived from T cells, B-cell-depleted T cells, or PBMCs.

This clone was seen only once. Original handling: Amplification from reference gene primers served as the basis for estimated nucleated cell counts. TCRdb's copy holds only in-frame clones and misses some; the assay was immunoSEQ multiplex PCR. V, J and clone size reflect that table, while D and trimming were determined from the DNA. The sample carries about 130,000 clones, roughly 86% recorded once. The TCR originated in a human donor in a cohort sampled during active COVID-19. Sequences were obtained from peripheral blood.

The CDR3 DNA reads as TGTGCCAGCAGTTCAACCGACAGGGTTAAACAAGAGACCCAGTACTTC. The encoded protein is CASSSTDRVKQETQYF. The chain joins TRBV27 to TRBJ2-5, with 7 bases that match TRBD1. Germline values: CDR1 MNHEY, CDR2 SMNVEV (reference sequence). The J segment lost 2 bases and the V segment lost 4 bases, leaving 10 bases of the junction unmatched. The CDR3 consists of 16 residues.